One TCR beta chain is described in this entry. The data stem from a study of cytotoxic CD8 clonotypes in ibrutinib-treated CLL. On the study more broadly: Response samples were taken after a median roughly twelve months of treatment, range 6 to 36.

Germline V CDR1 and CDR2: KGHSH, LQKENI. CDR3 length: 16 residues. After removal of 3 bases from V and 7 bases from J, the junction contained 10 bases not matched to a gene. Sequencing used immunoSEQ multiplex PCR; TCRdb keeps in-frame clones, though not all of them. The sample records around 200,000 clones, just under 80% being singletons. The source of this sequence is a human donor with chronic lymphocytic leukemia. Sequenced material: PBMCs, taken after 12 months of ibrutinib treatment. The rearrangement links TRBV18 to TRBJ2-1; 9 nucleotides match TRBD2. The CDR3 DNA reads TGTGCCAGCTCACCCCCTCTCTTGCGGGGGGGGAATGAGCAGTTCTTC. Protein: CASSPPLLRGGNEQFF.